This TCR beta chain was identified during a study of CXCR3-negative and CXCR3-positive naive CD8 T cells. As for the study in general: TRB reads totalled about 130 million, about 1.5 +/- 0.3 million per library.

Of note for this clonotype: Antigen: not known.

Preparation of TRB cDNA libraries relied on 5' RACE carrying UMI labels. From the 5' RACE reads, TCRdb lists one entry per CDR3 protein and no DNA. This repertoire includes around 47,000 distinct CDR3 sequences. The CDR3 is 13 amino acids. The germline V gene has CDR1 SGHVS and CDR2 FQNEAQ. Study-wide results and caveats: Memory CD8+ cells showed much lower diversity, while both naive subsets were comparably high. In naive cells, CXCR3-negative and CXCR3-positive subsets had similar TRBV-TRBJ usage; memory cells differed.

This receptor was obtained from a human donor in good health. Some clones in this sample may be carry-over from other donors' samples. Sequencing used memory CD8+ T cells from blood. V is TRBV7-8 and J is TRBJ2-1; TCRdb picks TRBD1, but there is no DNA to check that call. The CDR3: CASSPPTYNEQFF.